This T cell receptor beta chain is drawn from a study of neurological immune-mediated disorders. Germline CDR1 SGHTA, CDR2 FQGNSA. The CDR3 length is 15 residues. Trimming stripped 4 bases from V and 0 bases from J, with 12 bases between. Synthesis of cDNA was carried out by template-switch 5'RACE. The reaction used 10-nucleotide random UMIs. Sequencing runs each yielded over 180 million TCR-beta sequences from 15-18 subjects. TCRdb reprocessed the 5' RACE reads via MiXCR and lists one record per CDR3 protein. Here the sample spans fewer than 40,000 distinct CDR3 sequences, nearly 5% being singletons. The sorted libraries involved the use of some 1 million CD4+ or CD8+ T cells. This clonotype occurred many times.

The chain couples TRBV7-2 to TRBJ1-2, with TRBD1 as a possible D gene (6 bases). The TCR comes from a man aged 18 to 29 in good health. Input material: CD4+ T cells from blood. CDR3 in amino acids: CASSSPQGANYGYTF. In nucleotides, the CDR3 is TGTGCCAGCAGCTCACCACAGGGAGCTAACTATGGCTACACCTTC.